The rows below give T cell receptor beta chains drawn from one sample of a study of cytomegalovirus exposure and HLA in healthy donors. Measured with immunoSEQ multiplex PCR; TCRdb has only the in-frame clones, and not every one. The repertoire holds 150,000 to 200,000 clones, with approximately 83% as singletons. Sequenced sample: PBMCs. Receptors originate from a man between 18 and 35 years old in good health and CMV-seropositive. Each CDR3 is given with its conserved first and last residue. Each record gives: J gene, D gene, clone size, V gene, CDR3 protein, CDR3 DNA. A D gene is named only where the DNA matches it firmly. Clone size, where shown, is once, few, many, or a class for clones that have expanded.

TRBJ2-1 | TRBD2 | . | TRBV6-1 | CASSEVRGASRGGEQFF | TGTGCCAGCAGTGAAGTTAGGGGGGCCTCTCGGGGGGGTGAGCAGTTCTTC
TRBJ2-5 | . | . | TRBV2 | CASCRNSGQETQYF | TGTGCCAGCTGCCGAAATAGTGGCCAAGAGACCCAGTACTTC
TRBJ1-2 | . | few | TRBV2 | CASEEGVRGYTF | TGTGCCAGCGAAGAAGGGGTTAGGGGCTACACCTTC
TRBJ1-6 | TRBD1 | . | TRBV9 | CASSAYRGAGSYNSPLHF | TGTGCCAGCAGCGCTTACAGGGGAGCGGGCTCCTATAATTCACCCCTCCACTTT
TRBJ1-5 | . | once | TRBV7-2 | CASSLDGQPQHF | TGTGCCAGCAGCTTAGATGGCCAGCCCCAGCATTTT
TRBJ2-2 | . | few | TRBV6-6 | CASPGNTGELFF | TGTGCCAGCCCAGGGAACACCGGGGAGCTGTTTTTT
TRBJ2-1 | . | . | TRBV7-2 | CASSLDVAEQFF | TGTGCCAGCAGCTTAGATGTGGCTGAGCAGTTCTTC
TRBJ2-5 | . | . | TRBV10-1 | CASSESRRQETQYF | TGCGCCAGCAGTGAGTCAAGGCGGCAAGAGACCCAGTACTTC
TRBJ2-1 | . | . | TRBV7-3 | CASSLSGWGHEGNEQFF | TGTGCCAGCAGCTTATCTGGCTGGGGACATGAAGGCAATGAGCAGTTCTTC
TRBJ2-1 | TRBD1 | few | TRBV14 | CASRLEGQGYNEQFF | TGTGCCAGCAGGTTGGAGGGACAGGGCTACAATGAGCAGTTCTTC
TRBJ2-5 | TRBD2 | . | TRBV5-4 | CASSLRRGAETQYF | TGTGCCAGCAGCTTGAGGCGGGGGGCTGAGACCCAGTACTTC
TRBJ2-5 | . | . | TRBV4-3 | CASSSVSSGQETQYF | TGCGCCAGCAGCTCAGTGAGCTCAGGCCAAGAGACCCAGTACTTC
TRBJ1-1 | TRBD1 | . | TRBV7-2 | CASSSWTGGGTEAFF | TGTGCCAGCAGCTCCTGGACAGGGGGGGGTACTGAAGCTTTCTTT
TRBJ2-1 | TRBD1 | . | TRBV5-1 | CASSLPRDSFGEQFF | TGCGCCAGCAGCTTGCCCCGGGACAGTTTCGGTGAGCAGTTCTTC
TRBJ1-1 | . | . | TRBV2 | CASRGRTAEAFF | TGTGCCAGCAGGGGACGGACAGCTGAAGCTTTCTTT
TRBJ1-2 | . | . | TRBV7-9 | CSSSGREGYGYTF | TGTTCCAGCAGCGGCCGGGAGGGATATGGCTACACCTTC
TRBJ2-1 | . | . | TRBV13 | CASSLVSYNEQFF | TGTGCCAGCAGCTTAGTTAGTTACAATGAGCAGTTCTTC
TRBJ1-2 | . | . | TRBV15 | CATSKGGGNYGYTF | TGTGCCACCAGCAAGGGCGGCGGGAACTATGGCTACACCTTC
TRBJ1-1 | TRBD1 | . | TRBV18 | CASSPAGTGGTEAFF | TGTGCCAGCTCACCGGCCGGGACAGGGGGCACTGAAGCTTTCTTT
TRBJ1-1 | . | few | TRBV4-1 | CASSQEGAVWGGTEAFF | TGCGCCAGCAGCCAAGAGGGGGCCGTGTGGGGTGGCACTGAAGCTTTCTTT
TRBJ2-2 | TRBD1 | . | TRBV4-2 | CASSLETGTTGELFF | TGTGCCAGCAGCCTCGAGACAGGGACCACCGGGGAGCTGTTTTTT
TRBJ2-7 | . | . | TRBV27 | CASSLVVDSEQYF | TGTGCCAGCAGTTTAGTCGTGGACAGTGAGCAGTACTTC